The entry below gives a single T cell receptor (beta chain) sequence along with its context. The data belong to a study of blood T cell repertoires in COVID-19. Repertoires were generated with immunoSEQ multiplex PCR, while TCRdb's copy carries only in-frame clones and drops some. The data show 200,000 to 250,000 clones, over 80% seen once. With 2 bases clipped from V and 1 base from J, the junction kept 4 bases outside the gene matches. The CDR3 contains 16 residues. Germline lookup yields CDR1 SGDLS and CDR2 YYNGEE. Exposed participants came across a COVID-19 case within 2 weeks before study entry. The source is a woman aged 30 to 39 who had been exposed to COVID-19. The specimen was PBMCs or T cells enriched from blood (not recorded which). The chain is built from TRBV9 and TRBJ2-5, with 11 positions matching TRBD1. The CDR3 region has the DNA TGTGCCAGCAGCGTTGGACAGGGGGCCTTCCAAGAGACCCAGTACTTC. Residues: CASSVGQGAFQETQYF.